The next 25 T cell receptor beta chains were all read from a single sample in a study of T cell responses to AZD1222 COVID-19 vaccine. Measured with immunoSEQ multiplex PCR; TCRdb has only the in-frame clones, and not every one. The sample holds around 130,000 clones, about 89% seen once. The material sequenced was peripheral blood, taken on day 0 of AZD1222 vaccination. These receptors were obtained from an adult in good health.

The rearrangement links TRBV2 to TRBJ2-2; D ambiguous. The CDR3 has 11 residues. Germline CDR1 SNHLY, CDR2 FYNNEI. V lost 2 bases, J lost 7 bases, and 2 bases lay in between. The CDR3 protein is CASSESGELFF. CDR3 in DNA: TGTGCCAGCAGTGAAAGCGGGGAGCTGTTTTTT.

This clone was seen once. V gene TRBV24-1 combines with J gene TRBJ2-1; 7 bases agree with TRBD1. This CDR3 is built from 16 residues. Germline values: CDR1 KGHDR, CDR2 SFDVKD. The trim removed 1 base at V and 6 bases at J, leaving 8 bases unmatched. The CDR3 nucleotides read TGTGCCACCAGTGATTTCGACAGGGCAAAGAGCAATGAGCAGTTCTTC. The encoded protein is CATSDFDRAKSNEQFF.

This rearrangement joins TRBV19 to TRBJ1-6, with no clear D. Between the trimmed V and J ends, which lost 9 bases and 5 bases, there was a span of 8 bases. This CDR3 comprises 12 residues. Per the germline V gene, CDR1 is LNHDA and CDR2 is SQIVND (reference sequence). CDR3 sequence reads: CASGVHNSPLHF. The CDR3 nucleotides read TGTGCCAGCGGGGTTCATAATTCACCCCTCCACTTT.

The chain recombines TRBV5-8 with TRBJ1-4; TRBD1 might be the D (5 bases). Trimming took 4 bases from V and 8 from J, leaving 18 bases between them. The germline V gene encodes CDR1 SGHTS and CDR2 YDEGEE. The CDR3 sequence is 15 residues long. CDR3 in amino acids: CASSPTGSAVEKLFF. The CDR3 DNA is TGTGCCAGCAGCCCCACAGGCTCCGCAGTGGAAAAACTGTTTTTT.

In this sample, this clone turned up once. This sequence joins TRBV10-3 and TRBJ1-1, with D tentatively TRBD1 (6 bases). V dropped 6 bases and J dropped 5 bases, with 19 bases sitting between them. Per germline, CDR1 ENHRY and CDR2 SYGVKD. This CDR3 comprises 15 residues. CDR3 nucleotides: TGTGCCATCAGCGTCCAGGACAGCTCAACAACTGAAGCTTTCTTT. The encoded protein is CAISVQDSSTTEAFF.

This clone occurred a few times. The V gene is TRBV27, the J gene TRBJ1-2; TRBD1 matches 7 bases. Germline lookup yields CDR1 MNHEY and CDR2 SMNVEV (reference sequence). This CDR3 region has 14 residues. Unmatched junction bases numbered 3, after V lost 5 bases and J lost 0 bases. This chain's CDR3 is CASSIQGANYGYTF. The CDR3 nucleotides read TGTGCCAGCAGTATCCAGGGGGCTAACTATGGCTACACCTTC.

This clone was recorded only once. The chain couples TRBV19 to TRBJ1-3, with TRBD1 as a possible D gene (6 bases). CDR1 and CDR2 (germline): LNHDA, SQIVND (reference sequence). The CDR3 length is 17 residues. The V gene lost 2 bases and the J gene lost 0 bases, with 14 bases spanning the gap. CDR3 residues: CASSISGAHLSGNTIYF. For the CDR3, the DNA is TGTGCCAGTAGTATATCGGGGGCACATCTCTCTGGAAACACCATATATTTT. Supplemented by reference TRBV19 and TRBJ1-3, the full variable domain reads DGGITQSPKYLFRKEGQNVTLSCEQNLNHDAMYWYRQDPGQGLRLIYYSQIVNDFQKGDIAEGYSVSREKKESFPLTVTSAQKNPTAFYLCASSISGAHLSGNTIYFGEGSWLTVV.

In this sample, this clone turned up once. The chain is built from TRBV9 and TRBJ2-6, with 8 bases that match TRBD1. The length of the CDR3 is 20 residues. CDR1 is SGDLS, CDR2 YYNGEE, per germline. The V gene end was trimmed by 2 bases and the J gene end by 1 base; junction bases not matched to a gene: 14. The CDR3 DNA sequence: TGTGCCAGCAGCGTCACGTTACCGGGACAGGCAGATTCTGGGGCCAACGTCCTGACTTTC. The encoded protein is CASSVTLPGQADSGANVLTF.

The V call is TRBV7-3, the J call TRBJ2-3, with TRBD2 as a possible D gene (6 bases). This CDR3 is built from 15 residues. Germline V CDR1 and CDR2: SGHTA, FQGTGA. Trimming took off 3 bases at V and 4 bases at J, with 14 bases between the two ends. As DNA, the CDR3 is TGTGCCAGCAGCTTGGGCCCGGAGGGAGCAGATACGCAGTATTTT. Encoded protein: CASSLGPEGADTQYF. The variable domain in full, completed from reference TRBV7-3 and TRBJ2-3, reads GAGVSQTPSNKVTEKGKYVELRCDPISGHTALYWYRQSLGQGPEFLIYFQGTGAADDSGLPNDRFFAVRPEGSVSTLKIQRTERGDSAVYLCASSLGPEGADTQYFGPGTRLTVL.

The chain links TRBV4-2 to TRBJ2-1; D is perhaps TRBD2 (7 bases). This CDR3 is built from 14 residues. Per the germline V gene, CDR1 is LGHNA and CDR2 is YNFKEQ. Trimming removed 6 bases from V and 6 bases from J, with 15 bases in between. The CDR3 reads CASRWGGAANEQFF. CDR3 coding DNA: TGTGCCAGCAGGTGGGGGGGGGCGGCCAATGAGCAGTTCTTC.

The rearrangement uses TRBV18 and TRBJ1-3; D call uncertain. V lost 1 base, J lost 5 bases, and 12 bases lay in between. This CDR3 has 15 amino acids. Looked up from germline, CDR1 is KGHSH and CDR2 is LQKENI. CDR3 DNA: TGTGCCAGCTCACCACGGACGCAGGATCGAAACACCATATATTTT. This encodes CASSPRTQDRNTIYF.

The V gene is TRBV11-2, the J gene TRBJ2-1; D possibly matches TRBD1 or TRBD2 (5 bases each). The CDR3 extends over 13 amino acids. The V end lost 2 bases, the J end lost 9 bases, and 11 bases lay between the germline ends. Germline-derived CDR1 and CDR2 are SGHAT and FQNNGV. For the CDR3, the DNA is TGTGCCAGCAGCTTAAACAGGAGGCGTGAGCAGTTCTTC. It translates to CASSLNRRREQFF. Full variable domain (missing parts from reference TRBV11-2 and TRBJ2-1): EAGVAQSPRYKIIEKRQSVAFWCNPISGHATLYWYQQILGQGPKLLIQFQNNGVVDDSQLPKDRFSAERLKGVDSTLKIQPAKLEDSAVYLCASSLNRRREQFFGPGTRLTVL.

This sequence joins TRBV18 and TRBJ1-3; D is ambiguous. The length of the CDR3 is 15 residues. From germline, CDR1 is KGHSH and CDR2 LQKENI. Between the trimmed V and J ends, which lost 6 bases and 0 bases, there was a span of 12 bases. DNA of the CDR3: TGTGCCAGCTCTCGTTCAGGTTACTCTGGAAACACCATATATTTT. Amino acid sequence: CASSRSGYSGNTIYF.

CDR3 protein: CASSLETGGLTGYTF. The CDR3 bases are TGTGCCAGCAGCTTAGAAACAGGGGGCCTGACGGGCTACACCTTC. The chain joins TRBV5-4 to TRBJ1-2; 9 bases agree with TRBD1. This CDR3 contains 15 residues. V was pared by 2 bases and J by 8 bases, with 10 bases of the junction left unmatched. Germline loops: CDR1 SGHNT, CDR2 YYREEE (reference sequence).

This clone was seen only a few times. V usage is TRBV15 and J usage is TRBJ2-1, with TRBD2 identical over 7 bases. The CDR3 is 14 amino acids. V dropped 1 base and J dropped 7; count of bases not matched to a gene: 4. The germline V gene has CDR1 LNHNV and CDR2 YYDKDF (reference sequence). In DNA, the CDR3 is TGTGCCACCAGCAGAGGAACGGGAGGTAATGAGCAGTTCTTC. It yields the protein CATSRGTGGNEQFF. Based on the CDR3 plus reference TRBV15 and TRBJ2-1, the full variable domain is DAMVIQNPRYQVTQFGKPVTLSCSQTLNHNVMYWYQQKSSQAPKLLFHYYDKDFNNEADTPDNFQSRRPNTSFCFLDIRSPGLGDTAMYLCATSRGTGGNEQFFGPGTRLTVL.

The rearrangement joins TRBV5-1 to TRBJ2-3; D perhaps matches TRBD2 (5 bases). The CDR3 sequence is 14 residues long. V shed 0 bases and J shed 2 bases, with 7 bases lying between them. Germline V gene sequence: CDR1 SGHRS, CDR2 YFSETQ. CDR3 bases: TGCGCCAGCAGCTTGGCGGGGTCCACAGATACGCAGTATTTT. Translated: CASSLAGSTDTQYF.

J is TRBJ2-7 and V is TRBV6-5; D is unclear. The germline V and J ends were trimmed by 5 bases and 0 bases, with 5 bases remaining between them. The germline V gene encodes CDR1 MNHEY and CDR2 SVGAGI. The CDR3 runs to 12 residues. CDR3 nucleotides: TGTGCCAGCAGTCACAGCTCCTACGAGCAGTACTTC. This encodes CASSHSSYEQYF.

The chain has TRBV14 and TRBJ1-6; no reliable D call. V shed 5 bases and J shed 0 bases, with 2 bases lying between them. This CDR3 has 13 residues. Per the germline V gene, CDR1 is SGHDN and CDR2 is FVKESK. The CDR3 loop reads CASSYSYNSPLHF. CDR3 sequence (DNA): TGTGCCAGCAGCTACTCCTATAATTCACCCCTCCACTTT. The full variable domain, its missing parts supplied by reference TRBV14 and TRBJ1-6, is EAGVTQFPSHSVIEKGQTVTLRCDPISGHDNLYWYRRVMGKEIKFLLHFVKESKQDESGMPNNRFLAERTGGTYSTLKVQPAELEDSGVYFCASSYSYNSPLHFGNGTRLTVT.

The chain is built from TRBV15 and TRBJ1-3; D might be TRBD1 (6 bases). Trimming pared 2 bases from V and 0 bases from J, leaving 20 bases between. The CDR3 consists of 19 residues. CDR1 LNHNV and CDR2 YYDKDF come from the germline V gene (reference sequence). CDR3 nucleotides: TGTGCCACCAGCAGATTTACCCTGCGGGACACATACTCTGGAAACACCATATATTTT. It yields the protein CATSRFTLRDTYSGNTIYF.

J is TRBJ1-2 and V is TRBV25-1; D is uncertain. CDR1 and CDR2 (germline): MGHDK, SYGVNS. V lost 7 bases and J lost 4, with 22 bases in between. The CDR3 is 16 amino acids. The CDR3 sequence: CASKEGTPETCYGYTF. The CDR3 DNA is TGTGCCAGCAAAGAAGGTACCCCCGAGACGTGCTATGGCTACACCTTC.

The J gene is TRBJ1-6, the V gene TRBV6-1; D may be TRBD1 (5 bases). This CDR3 comprises 14 residues. Germline CDR1 reads MNHNS; CDR2 reads SASEGT. Trimming stripped 2 bases from V and 6 bases from J, with 8 bases between. The CDR3 loop reads CASSELQGNSPLHF. The CDR3 nucleotides are TGTGCCAGCAGTGAATTGCAGGGTAATTCACCCCTCCACTTT.

This chain's CDR3 is CASSLALQGSPLHF. Written as DNA, the CDR3 is TGTGCCAGCAGCTTAGCCCTACAGGGTTCACCCCTCCACTTT. This chain uses TRBV11-2 with TRBJ1-6; perhaps TRBD1 as D (6 bases). The V and J ends lost 1 base and 9 bases respectively, with 10 bases between them. The germline V gene has CDR1 SGHAT and CDR2 FQNNGV. This CDR3 is 14 amino acids long.

In regard to this clone: The junction departs from germline at one end; a sequencing error may be responsible. This chain links TRBV28 with TRBJ2-4; 9 bases are a match to TRBD1. This CDR3 is 13 amino acids long. Per the germline V gene, CDR1 is MDHEN and CDR2 is SYDVKM. CDR3 DNA sequence: TGTGCCAGCAGCTTACCGGGACAGGGTTTTTCGAGCTTC. Protein product: CASSLPGQGFSSF.

The rearrangement links TRBV6-6 to TRBJ1-2; 9 positions agree with TRBD1. The germline V gene encodes CDR1 MNHNY and CDR2 SVGAGI (reference sequence). The V gene end was trimmed by 6 bases and the J gene end by 8 bases; junction bases not matched to a gene: 13. CDR3 length: 15 amino acids. DNA of the CDR3: TGTGCCAGCAGCTATCTACAGGGGGCCAAAGAGGGCTACACCTTC. This encodes CASSYLQGAKEGYTF.

The V call is TRBV15, the J call TRBJ2-7; 9 nucleotides agree with TRBD1. Germline trimming cut 0 bases from V and 4 bases from J; bases unmatched to any gene: 4. This CDR3 is 15 amino acids long. The germline gives CDR1 LNHNV, CDR2 YYDKDF (reference sequence). The CDR3 DNA sequence: TGTGCCACCAGCAGAGAGGGACAGGGACGATACGAGCAGTACTTC. Its translation: CATSREGQGRYEQYF.